The rows below give T cell receptor beta chains drawn from one sample of a study of T cell repertoires in cytomegalovirus infection. These receptors' targets are unknown. TCRdb re-analysed the reads in MiXCR, keeping a single row per CDR3 protein. This table has under 850,000 distinct CDR3 sequences, 30% to 40% appearing once. The source material was cultured PBMCs, sampled from culture after CMV antigen stimulation. These receptors came from a human donor in good health (CMV status not recorded). Some clones in this sample may be carry-over from other donors' samples. The CDR3 runs from the conserved cysteine through the conserved F or W. A D gene is named only where the DNA matches it firmly. Rows give clone size only sometimes, using once, few, many, or a class for an expanded clone.

TGTGCCAGCAGCCCCTTCGACAGCAACAATGAGCAGTTCTTC,CASSPFDSNNEQFF,TRBV7-6,TRBJ2-1,.,few
TGTGCCAGCAGTAGGACAGGGGGGGTTCAGCCCCAGCATTTT,CASSRTGGVQPQHF,TRBV2,TRBJ1-5,TRBD1,.
TGTGCTGGTGGGCAGGGGGTATACACCGGGGAGCTGTTTTTT,CAGGQGVYTGELFF,TRBV6-2/TRBV6-3,TRBJ2-2,TRBD1,.
TGTGCCAGCAGTGTTGGGCTTGAGACCCAGTACTTC,CASSVGLETQYF,TRBV6-2/TRBV6-3,TRBJ2-5,.,.
TGTGCCAGTAGTATATCAGAGGGAACCAATTCACCCCTCCACTTT,CASSISEGTNSPLHF,TRBV19,TRBJ1-6,.,.
TGTGCCATCAGTGAGCCTACACAGGGGGTGAAACCATACAATGAGCAGTTCTTC,CAISEPTQGVKPYNEQFF,TRBV10-3,TRBJ2-1,TRBD1,.
TGCAGTGCTTCCGGGACTAGCGCCAATGAGCAGTTCTTC,CSASGTSANEQFF,TRBV20-1,TRBJ2-1,TRBD2,.
TGTGCCAGCAGCCACAGGGGAAGCTCCTACGAGCAGTACTTC,CASSHRGSSYEQYF,TRBV7-6,TRBJ2-7,TRBD1,.
TGTGCCAGCAGTTTTTCCCTTTCGTATCAGCCCCAGCATTTT,CASSFSLSYQPQHF,TRBV12-3/TRBV12-4,TRBJ1-5,.,.
TGTGCCAGCAGCCCTAGACGGTCCGCTAGCACAGATACGCAGTATTTT,CASSPRRSASTDTQYF,TRBV7-2,TRBJ2-3,.,many
TGTGCCAGCAGTTTCGGACGGAACGCTAACTATGGCTACACCTTC,CASSFGRNANYGYTF,TRBV12-3/TRBV12-4,TRBJ1-2,.,.
TGTGCCAGCAGCTTAGAACGGGTGCGGCTTCGGGCTTTCTTT,CASSLERVRLRAFF,TRBV7-2,TRBJ1-1,.,few
TGTGCCAGCAGTGAAGCATGGGGGGGAACTGAAGCTTTCTTT,CASSEAWGGTEAFF,TRBV2,TRBJ1-1,.,few
TGTGCCAGCAGTGAAGTCAGGACTAGTATCGGTGAGCAGTTCTTC,CASSEVRTSIGEQFF,TRBV6-1,TRBJ2-1,TRBD2,few
TGTGCCAGCAGCTTAGTAGAAGGAGATGAAAAACTGTTTTTT,CASSLVEGDEKLFF,TRBV7-6,TRBJ1-4,.,few
TGTGCCAGCAGCTTAACGGGGGCTGGAAACTATGGCTACACCTTC,CASSLTGAGNYGYTF,TRBV7-2,TRBJ1-2,.,many
TGTGCCAGTAGGACTAGCGGGAGCGCGGAGACCCAGTACTTC,CASRTSGSAETQYF,TRBV6-1,TRBJ2-5,TRBD2,.
TGTGCCACCACAGGGTCGAAGGGGAACACTGAAGCTTTCTTT,CATTGSKGNTEAFF,TRBV19,TRBJ1-1,.,few
TGTGCCAGCAGCTTGGCCCTGGACCGAAGCACAGATACGCAGTATTTT,CASSLALDRSTDTQYF,TRBV5-3,TRBJ2-3,.,few
TGTGCCAGCAGTGATACGCAGTTCGATAAACTGTTTTTT,CASSDTQFDKLFF,TRBV6-1,TRBJ1-4,.,.
TGTGCCAGCACACCGGCAACTAATGAAAAACTGTTTTTT,CASTPATNEKLFF,TRBV2,TRBJ1-4,.,few
TGTGCCAGCAGTCCGGACAGGGATCAGCCCCAGCATTTT,CASSPDRDQPQHF,TRBV19,TRBJ1-5,TRBD1,many
TGCGCCAGCAGTGGGGCTCGACCAGACAACCGGTATTTT,CASSGARPDNRYF,TRBV10-2,TRBJ2-3,.,.
TGTGCCAGCAGCCTGTCTCCGGGTCATGGCAATCAGCCCCAGCATTTT,CASSLSPGHGNQPQHF,TRBV7-8,TRBJ1-5,.,.